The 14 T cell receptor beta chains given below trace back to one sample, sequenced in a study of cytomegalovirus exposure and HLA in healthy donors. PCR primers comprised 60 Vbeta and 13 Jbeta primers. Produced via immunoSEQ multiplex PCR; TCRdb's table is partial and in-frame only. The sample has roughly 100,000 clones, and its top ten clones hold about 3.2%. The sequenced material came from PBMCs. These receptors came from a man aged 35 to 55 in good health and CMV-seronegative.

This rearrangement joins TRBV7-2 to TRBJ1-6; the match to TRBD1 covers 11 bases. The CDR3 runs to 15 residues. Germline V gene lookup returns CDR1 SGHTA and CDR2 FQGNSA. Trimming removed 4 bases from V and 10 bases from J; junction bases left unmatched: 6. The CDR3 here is CASSSPDRGRSPLHF. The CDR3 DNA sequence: TGTGCCAGCAGCTCCCCGGACAGGGGGCGGTCACCCCTCCACTTT.

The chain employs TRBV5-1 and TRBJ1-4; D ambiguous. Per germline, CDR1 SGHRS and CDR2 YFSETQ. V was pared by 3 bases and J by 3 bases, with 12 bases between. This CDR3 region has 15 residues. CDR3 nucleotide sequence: TGCGCCAGCAGCTATAGTCCAATGGCTAATGAAAAACTGTTTTTT. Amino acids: CASSYSPMANEKLFF. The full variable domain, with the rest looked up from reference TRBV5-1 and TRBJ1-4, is KAGVTQTPRYLIKTRGQQVTLSCSPISGHRSVSWYQQTPGQGLQFLFEYFSETQRNKGNFPGRFSGRQFSNSRSEMNVSTLELGDSALYLCASSYSPMANEKLFFGSGTQLSVL.

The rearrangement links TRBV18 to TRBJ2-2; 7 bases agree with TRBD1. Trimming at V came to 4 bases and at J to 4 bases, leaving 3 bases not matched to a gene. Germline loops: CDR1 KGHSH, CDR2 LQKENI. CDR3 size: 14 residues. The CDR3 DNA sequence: TGTGCCAGCTCACGACAGGGACCCACCGGGGAGCTGTTTTTT. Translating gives CASSRQGPTGELFF.

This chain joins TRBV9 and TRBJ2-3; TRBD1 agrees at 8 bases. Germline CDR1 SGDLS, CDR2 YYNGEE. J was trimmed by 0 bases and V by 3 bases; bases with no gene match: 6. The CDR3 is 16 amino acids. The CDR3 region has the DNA TGTGCCAGCAGCGAGAGACGGACAGGGAGCACAGATACGCAGTATTTT. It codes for CASSERRTGSTDTQYF.

This CDR3 is CASSLGGTGDGTQYF. CDR3 DNA: TGTGCCAGCAGCTTGGGAGGGACAGGGGATGGTACGCAGTATTTT. The chain joins TRBV5-4 to TRBJ2-3; 10 nucleotides line up with TRBD1. Trimming took 0 bases from V and 8 from J; bases not matched to a gene: 6. CDR1 SGHNT and CDR2 YYREEE come from the germline V gene (reference sequence). The CDR3 is 15 amino acids.

The CDR3 loop reads CASSKPGQGAGTQYF. DNA of the CDR3: TGTGCCAGCAGCAAGCCGGGACAGGGGGCCGGGACCCAGTACTTC. The V gene is TRBV7-9, the J gene TRBJ2-5, with 12 bases fitting TRBD1. The CDR3 covers 15 residues. CDR1 and CDR2 (germline): SEHNR, FQNEAQ (reference sequence). V lost 5 bases to trimming and J lost 7 bases; unmatched junction nucleotides: 8.

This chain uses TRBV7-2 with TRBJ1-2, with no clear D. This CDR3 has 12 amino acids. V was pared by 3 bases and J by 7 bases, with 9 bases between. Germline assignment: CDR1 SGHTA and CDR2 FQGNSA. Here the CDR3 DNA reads TGTGCCAGCAGCTTTATACTCGTTGGCTACACCTTC. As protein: CASSFILVGYTF.

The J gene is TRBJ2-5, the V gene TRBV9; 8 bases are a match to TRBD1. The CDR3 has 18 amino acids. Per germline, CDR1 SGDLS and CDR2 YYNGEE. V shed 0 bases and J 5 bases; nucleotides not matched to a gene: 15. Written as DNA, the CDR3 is TGTGCCAGCAGCGTAGGAGGGGCAGGGGGCAGAGGCGGGGAGACCCAGTACTTC. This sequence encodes CASSVGGAGGRGGETQYF.

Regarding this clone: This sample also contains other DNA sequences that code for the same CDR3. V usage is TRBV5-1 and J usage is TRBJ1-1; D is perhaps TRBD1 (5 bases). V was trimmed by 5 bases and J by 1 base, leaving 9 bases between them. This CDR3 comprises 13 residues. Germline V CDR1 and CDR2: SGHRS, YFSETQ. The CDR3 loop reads CASSFTGNTEAFF. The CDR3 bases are TGCGCCAGCAGTTTCACAGGGAACACTGAAGCTTTCTTT.

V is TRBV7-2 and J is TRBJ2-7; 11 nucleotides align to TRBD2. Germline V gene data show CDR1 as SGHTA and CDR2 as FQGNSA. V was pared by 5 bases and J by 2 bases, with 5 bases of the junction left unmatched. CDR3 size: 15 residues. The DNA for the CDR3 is TGTGCCAGCAGCCTACTAGCGGGAGACCCCTACGAGCAGTACTTC. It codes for CASSLLAGDPYEQYF.

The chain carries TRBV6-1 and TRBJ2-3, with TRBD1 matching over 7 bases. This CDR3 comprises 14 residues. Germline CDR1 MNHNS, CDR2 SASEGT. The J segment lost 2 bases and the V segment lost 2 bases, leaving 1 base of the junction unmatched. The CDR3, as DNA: TGTGCCAGCAGTGAAAGGGGGCCCACAGATACGCAGTATTTT. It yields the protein CASSERGPTDTQYF.

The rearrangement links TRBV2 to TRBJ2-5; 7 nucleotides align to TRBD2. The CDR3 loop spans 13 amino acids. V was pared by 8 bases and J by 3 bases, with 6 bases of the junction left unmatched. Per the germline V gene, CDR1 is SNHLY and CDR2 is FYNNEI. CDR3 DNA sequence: TGTGCCAGCGGGGGTCTAGCGGAAGAGACCCAGTACTTC. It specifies CASGGLAEETQYF.

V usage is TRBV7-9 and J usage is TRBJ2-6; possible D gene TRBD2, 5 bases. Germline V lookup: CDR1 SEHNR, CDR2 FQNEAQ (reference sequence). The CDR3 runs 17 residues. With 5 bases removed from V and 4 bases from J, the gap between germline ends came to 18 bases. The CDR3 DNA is TGTGCCAGCAGCGTACCCCTAGGTTCGGGGGGGGCCAACGTCCTGACTTTC. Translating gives CASSVPLGSGGANVLTF.

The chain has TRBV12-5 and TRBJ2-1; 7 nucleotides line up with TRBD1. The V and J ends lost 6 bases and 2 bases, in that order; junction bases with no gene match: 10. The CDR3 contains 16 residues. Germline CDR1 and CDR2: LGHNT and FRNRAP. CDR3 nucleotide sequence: TGTGCTAGTGGCCCTGAAGGGGGCAGGACCTACAATGAGCAGTTCTTC. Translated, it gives CASGPEGGRTYNEQFF.